This T cell receptor (beta chain) was identified in a study of cytomegalovirus exposure and HLA in healthy donors (dated by TCRdb to between 2016 and 2019). For the wider study: An earlier analysis of some 600 of the donors reported 276 Gb of sequence data and around 100 million unique TCR beta sequences obtained from around 190 million T cells. The number of donors typed differed by locus, with 629-630 for A, B, C, DRB1 and DQB1, around 520 for DQA1, 600 to 610 for DPA1, and under 490 for DPB1. The T cell repertoires of some 670 subjects were profiled by immunosequencing and related to cytomegalovirus serostatus. About 5 DR-DQ haplotypes were handled as single units for association and clustering, since linkage in the cohort was strong. Of the roughly 400 genotyped donors, around 81% fell in the genetic ancestry cluster associated with self-reported Caucasian donors. The later analysis used no new phenotypic data to find candidate immune exposures, relying instead on TCR beta sequences and their occurrence across donors. Donor age, sex, ethnicity and CMV serostatus were compiled together with the repertoire data. HLA typing included class I and class II loci at four-digit resolution. An early release that covered 640 HLA-typed donors contained about 290 gigabases of sequencing data and 65 million to 100 million unique TCR sequences. In an earlier analysis of a few hundred of the donors, high-throughput TCR beta sequencing was used to judge whether each TCR beta V gene segment behaved as functional or pseudogenic. The aim of the study was to test whether cataloging public T cell receptors could identify signatures of past pathogen exposure. Along with the approximately 700-subject first cohort, a separate validation cohort of over a hundred different subjects was used. Among 398 genotyped donors of the cohort, an average of about 240,000 unique TCR beta nucleotide sequences were sequenced per donor, around 20% of them non-productive. Every repertoire in the discovery cohort had been generated on one and the same sequencing platform. To study patterns of TCR occurrence, a later analysis re-analyzed previously published TCR beta repertoires from 600 to 750 donors and added high-resolution HLA genotyping. To predict cytomegalovirus infection status, the study brought together high-throughput TCR immunosequencing, statistical association of individual TCRs with disease status, and machine learning. Genome-wide SNP genotypes for about 65% of the roughly 670 donors were used in a later genetic analysis, which treated that subset as a discovery cohort. Paper-wide results and their limitations: The authors suggested that the approach could potentially be generalized to other disease states and immunological phenotypes. Some IMGT-functional V segments, including TRBV6-2 and TRBV6-3, could not be distinguished by the 87-base-pair reads and were therefore excluded. Linkage disequilibrium might explain the correlated functional status among segregating V segments, but an unknown experimental factor could not be ruled out. In a later analysis, HLA-associated TCR beta chains were found to be more clonally expanded and to have lower generation probabilities than equally common non-associated chains. A group of highly shared sequence variants was considered likely to be a technical artifact of the sequencing pipeline. The classifier was reported to diagnose cytomegalovirus status with high specificity and sensitivity in both the original cohort and the validation cohort. When HLA alleles, especially DR and DQ, strongly co-occurred, TCR associations were difficult to assign to individual alleles. While some public TCRs were present in many individuals, most TCR sequences turned up only very rarely across donors. In a later analysis, most CMV-associated TCR beta chains were found to appear HLA-restricted, with HLA associations seemingly driven largely by CMV exposure. A further reported finding was that TCR beta sequences accurately predicted the HLA-A and HLA-B alleles for most subjects in the first cohort. The earlier analysis of 587 of the donors excluded some 15 rarely observed V segments, including chromosome 9 orphons, because counts were too low. For the cohort, immune exposure information was limited to CMV serostatus. In a later genetic analysis, a missense DCLRE1C variant was associated with V-gene and J-gene trimming of TCR beta chains, and the association was replicated in an independent cohort. A later genetic analysis reported fewer N-insertions in productive TCRs among donors in an Asian-associated ancestry cluster than the roughly 670-donor mean. Only TCR beta chains were sequenced in this cohort, and the absence of alpha or paired-chain data limited detectable features. Roughly uniform sequencing depth across donors was assumed in presence/absence analyses, although this assumption may not hold. In vitro tests confirmed that a few of the cytomegalovirus-associated TCR beta chains recognize cytomegalovirus antigens. In the study, around 150 TCR beta chains were listed as associated with cytomegalovirus. At a false discovery rate of 0.05, a later analysis linked under 20,000 TCR beta sequences to specific HLA alleles. HLA typing was unavailable for some donors at each locus, so association tests used only the typed subset. Several of the top co-occurrence clusters appeared to be linked to parvovirus B19, influenza, CMV and Epstein-Barr virus, according to a later analysis. In an earlier analysis of 450 to 750 of the donors, most TCR beta V segments appeared in productive rearrangements about 87% or about 30% of the time, broadly matching IMGT annotations. A later analysis found that TCR association rates varied across HLA loci, with DRB1 alleles showing the most associated TCRs and HLA-C alleles the fewest.

The cohort consisted of hundreds of healthy bone marrow donors. All cohort members were sampled while nominally healthy, although unrecorded immune exposures were likely present. The donor tested CMV seropositive and was one of the 289 seropositive cohort members. Each donor provided a peripheral blood sample, and peripheral blood mononuclear cells were used for TCR beta sequencing. The Qiagen DNeasy Blood Extraction Kit was used to extract genomic DNA from the blood cell samples. Inclusive of the bounding cysteine and phenylalanine, the CDR3 is 14 residues long. Just the 42-base CDR3 DNA is kept, in frame starting at base 1. V is cut by 4 bases and J by 4 bases, and the space between the germline ends is 13 bases. For CDR1 and CDR2, the germline V gene (reference sequence) lists SEHNR and FQNEAQ. In regard to this clone: There is no known antigen for this receptor. Base qualities are not at hand, and no much larger clone is one base apart.

The library relied on the immunoSEQ multiplex PCR assay. The multiplex PCR relied on a mix of 60 forward primers for TCR Vbeta segments and 13 reverse primers for TCR Jbeta segments. Amplification of the CDR3 region of rearranged TCR beta genes was performed with a multiplex PCR assay on genomic DNA. The Illumina HiSeq System was used to sequence the amplified TCR beta libraries as 87-base-pair reads. The authors' analysis ran thus. Across the 600 to 700 repertoires, a later analysis counted roughly 84 million unique TCR beta chains, approximately 12 million of which were shared by at least two donors. Raw reads were error-corrected and collapsed into unique sequences with a nearest-neighbor algorithm that merged closely related sequences to remove PCR and sequencing errors. CDR3 sequences were aligned to IMGT reference sequences to assign V, D and J gene segments. For a sequence to be retained, a match of at least six nucleotides to both a V gene segment and a J gene segment was required. A rearrangement counted as productive if the CDR3 had no stop codons and remained in frame with V and J, and every other rearrangement counted as non-productive. Following IMGT convention, CDR3 was defined as the stretch from the second conserved V-encoded cysteine up to the conserved J-encoded phenylalanine. In an earlier analysis of roughly 610 of the donors, sequences lacking an unambiguous match to a single V gene segment were excluded. In an earlier analysis of 587 of the donors, V segments were called functional above 56.7% productive rearrangements and were called segregating when the between-donor standard deviation exceeded 5%. To diagnose cytomegalovirus status from the catalog of TCR beta chain sequences, a statistical classification framework was built. In a later analysis, TCR nucleotide sequences were compared against IMGT/GENE-DB human TR gene sequences so that V and J genes could be assigned. A later analysis assigned CDR3 sequences and most-parsimonious VDJ recombination scenarios with the TCRdist pipeline. In a later analysis, each TCR beta chain was defined by its CDR3 amino acid sequence together with its V-gene family, and reads without a unique V-gene family were excluded. A later analysis removed nearly 600 highly shared, low-generation-probability nucleotide sequences to deal with suspected cross-contamination and a sequencing artifact. In a later analysis, a clonal expansion index was calculated for each public chain from normalized within-repertoire ranks of inferred template counts. In a later analysis, generation probabilities were computed using a VDJ recombination model fitted to out-of-frame rearrangements, and the results were checked against IGoR. In a later analysis, TCR-TCR, TCR-HLA and TCR-CMV co-occurrence was scored with hypergeometric tests, and a repertoire-size bias correction was applied to TCR pairs. A later analysis estimated false discovery rates by permuting HLA or CMV assignments 20 times. In a later analysis, co-occurring TCRs were grouped with DBSCAN, and TCRdist sequence similarity was added when clustering was performed within HLA-allele-positive subsets. For co-occurrence clustering, repertoires with fewer than 30,000 or more than 120,000 public chains were excluded, along with about five repertoires with anomalous nucleotide sharing. Entries here come from immuneACCESS through TCRdb and include only in-frame sequences with V and J called. Some clones fail to appear in such tables; in the studies checked, an unresolved V gene covers under half of the shortfall, and the cause of the remainder is unknown. V and J calls plus clone size are reproduced from that table; the DNA served to infer D and trimming. The table for this sample lists roughly 200,000 clones; 9.5% to 15% of them were counted only once. Roughly 7.7% of the sample lies in the top ten.

The V and J genes are TRBV7-9 and TRBJ1-2, with the D gene not clear enough to name. This receptor was taken from a man in his fifties or sixties in good health and CMV-seropositive. The specimen sequenced was PBMCs. In nucleotides, the sequence is TGTGCCAGCAGCTCGGAGCTCGTCAGCTATGGCTACACCTTC. This is translated as CASSSELVSYGYTF.